This T cell receptor (beta chain) originates from a study of monozygotic twins with inflammatory bowel disease. TCRdb reprocessed the 5' RACE reads, keeping one entry per CDR3 protein, no DNA. The data include 150,000 to 200,000 distinct CDR3 sequences; the top ten clones carry roughly 7.4%. This CDR3 contains 12 residues. Germline values: CDR1 MDHEN, CDR2 SYDVKM. The sample consisted of blood. This receptor was taken from a human donor with ulcerative colitis or Crohn's disease, or a healthy co-twin of an affected twin (not recorded which). V is TRBV28 and J is TRBJ1-2. CDR3 sequence reads: CASSLQSYGYTF.